This T cell receptor (beta chain) was identified in a study of control samples from healthy donors and cancer patients. The assay was immunoSEQ multiplex PCR, and TCRdb's table has in-frame clones only and misses some. The sample yields roughly 450,000 clones, roughly 90% seen once. Germline assignment: CDR1 KGHSH and CDR2 LQKENI. V lost 8 bases and J lost 8, with 21 bases in between. CDR3 size: 14 residues. The J gene is TRBJ1-2, the V gene TRBV18, with D possibly matching TRBD1 (5 bases). The TCR comes from a man aged 35 to 55 with head and neck cancer. The sequencing input was PBMCs. CDR3 DNA: TGTGCCAGCCGCCCCGGGACCCCCGAAAGAGGCTACACCTTC. This gives the protein CASRPGTPERGYTF.